Presented here are 21 T cell receptor beta chains from one specimen sequenced in a study of T cell changes during pregnancy in multiple sclerosis (dated by TCRdb to the late 2010s). Receptor libraries were prepared by the immunoSEQ multiplex PCR assay. Drawn from immuneACCESS, this table holds only the in-frame rearrangements with V and J called that TCRdb kept. Clones are partly lost; checked studies trace under half to an unresolved V gene and leave the rest unexplained. This sample has some 87,000 clones in its table, and roughly 92% of those were observed once. Approximately 2.6% of the sample is in the top ten clones. This specimen was peripheral blood, taken in the first trimester of pregnancy. These receptors originate from a female donor with multiple sclerosis, enrolled in a pregnancy study.

V gene TRBV6-1 combines with J gene TRBJ2-2, with 7 bases identical to TRBD1. The CDR3 totals 17 residues. Germline CDR1 MNHNS, CDR2 SASEGT. The V segment lost 4 bases and the J segment 0 bases; nucleotides outside the gene matches: 8. The CDR3 protein is CASSGIYGTANTGELFF. The CDR3 region has the DNA TGTGCCAGCAGTGGAATCTACGGGACAGCGAACACCGGGGAGCTGTTTTTT.

This chain links TRBV19 with TRBJ2-7; 9 bases line up with TRBD1. The CDR3 covers 14 residues. The J segment lost 1 base and the V segment lost 5 bases, leaving 3 bases of the junction unmatched. Germline V gives CDR1 LNHDA, CDR2 SQIVND (reference sequence). CDR3 nucleotides: TGTGCCAGTAGTTTGGGACAGGGTTCCTACGAGCAGTACTTC. It is translated as CASSLGQGSYEQYF. The variable domain in full, with the rest retrieved from reference TRBV19 and TRBJ2-7, is DGGITQSPKYLFRKEGQNVTLSCEQNLNHDAMYWYRQDPGQGLRLIYYSQIVNDFQKGDIAEGYSVSREKKESFPLTVTSAQKNPTAFYLCASSLGQGSYEQYFGPGTRLTVT.

V is TRBV15 and J is TRBJ1-1, with a tentative D call TRBD1 (6 bases). Between the trimmed V and J ends, which lost 0 bases and 2 bases, there was a span of 10 bases. Germline lookup yields CDR1 LNHNV and CDR2 YYDKDF (reference sequence). The CDR3 is 15 residues long. The CDR3 region is CATSRDRGANTEAFF. In DNA, the CDR3 is TGTGCCACCAGCAGAGACCGGGGGGCAAACACTGAAGCTTTCTTT.

The chain links TRBV2 to TRBJ1-5; 7 bases align to TRBD1. This CDR3 region has 16 residues. J lost 0 bases, V lost 6 bases, and 8 bases had no gene match. Germline V lookup: CDR1 SNHLY, CDR2 FYNNEI. CDR3 bases: TGTGCCAGCAGGACCGGGACAGTTAATAGCAATCAGCCCCAGCATTTT. Its protein is CASRTGTVNSNQPQHF. Full variable domain (remainder filled in from reference TRBV2 and TRBJ1-5): EPEVTQTPSHQVTQMGQEVILRCVPISNHLYFYWYRQILGQKVEFLVSFYNNEISEKSEIFDDQFSVERPDGSNFTLKIRSTKLEDSAMYFCASRTGTVNSNQPQHFGDGTRLSIL.

The CDR3 protein is CASSGARGSLPTDTQYF. The CDR3 nucleotides are TGTGCCAGCAGTGGAGCCCGGGGGAGCCTACCCACAGATACGCAGTATTTT. This rearrangement joins TRBV6-1 to TRBJ2-3, with a possible D match to TRBD2 (6 bases). Germline values: CDR1 MNHNS, CDR2 SASEGT. V lost 4 bases and J 2 bases, leaving 19 bases between the germline ends. The CDR3 totals 17 residues.

DNA for the CDR3: TGTGCCAGCAGCTTGAGCGGGAGGGCCTACGAGCAGTACTTC. It encodes CASSLSGRAYEQYF. The chain employs TRBV7-9 and TRBJ2-7, with TRBD2 matching over 10 bases. The J segment lost 2 bases and the V segment lost 3 bases, leaving 1 base of the junction unmatched. The CDR3 loop spans 14 amino acids. Germline V CDR1 and CDR2: SEHNR, FQNEAQ (reference sequence).

This chain links TRBV5-5 with TRBJ1-2, with D possibly being TRBD1 (5 bases). Germline V gene sequence: CDR1 SGHKS, CDR2 YYEKEE (reference sequence). The V end was cut by 2 bases, the J end by 2 bases, with 13 bases between. The CDR3 extends over 15 amino acids. This CDR3 reads CASSFSGAGNYGYTF. The CDR3, as DNA: TGTGCCAGCAGCTTCTCGGGTGCAGGGAACTATGGCTACACCTTC.

The V gene is TRBV6-5, the J gene TRBJ2-3, with TRBD2 matching over 7 bases. The CDR3 is 14 residues long. The trim removed 5 bases at V and 2 bases at J, leaving 4 bases unmatched. Germline V lookup: CDR1 MNHEY, CDR2 SVGAGI. CDR3 in amino acids: CASSNRDYTDTQYF. DNA of the CDR3: TGTGCCAGCAGTAACCGGGACTACACAGATACGCAGTATTTT.

The V gene is TRBV7-2, the J gene TRBJ2-7; D is ambiguous. Germline values: CDR1 SGHTA, CDR2 FQGNSA. The V gene lost 3 bases and the J gene lost 3 bases, with 12 bases spanning the gap. The CDR3 sequence is 14 residues long. The CDR3 DNA reads as TGTGCCAGCAGCTTGTTTCTTACTGGCTACGAGCAGTACTTC. It specifies CASSLFLTGYEQYF.

This chain joins TRBV5-1 and TRBJ1-2; TRBD1 agrees at 7 bases. This CDR3 contains 14 residues. The junction had 7 bases not matched to a gene; V was cut back by 4 bases and J by 4 bases. From germline, CDR1 is SGHRS and CDR2 YFSETQ. The DNA of the CDR3 is TGCGCCAGCAGCCCGTCCCAGGGGGGCTATGGCTACACCTTC. Its protein is CASSPSQGGYGYTF.

This clone was recorded only once. An end of the junction differs from the germline gene, which may be a read error. The chain employs TRBV7-7 and TRBJ2-2, with 7 nucleotides matching TRBD2. There are 15 residues in the CDR3. Germline loops: CDR1 SSHAT, CDR2 FNYEAQ (reference sequence). The CDR3 sequence is CASSFGGSGTGELFF. The CDR3 nucleotides read TGTGCTAGCAGCTTTGGCGGGAGCGGCACCGGGGAGCTGTTTTTT.

This chain connects TRBV28 to TRBJ2-1; 14 bases line up with TRBD2. The V gene's germline CDR1 is MDHEN and CDR2 SYDVKM. The CDR3 runs 15 residues. V lost 5 bases and J lost 6; bases outside the gene matches: 3. The CDR3 here is CASSIGTSGSNEQFF. The CDR3 DNA is TGTGCCAGCAGTATAGGGACTAGCGGGAGCAATGAGCAGTTCTTC.

This rearrangement joins TRBV28 to TRBJ2-3, with D perhaps matching TRBD2 (5 bases). CDR1 is MDHEN, CDR2 SYDVKM, per germline. Trimming removed 7 bases from V and 6 bases from J, with 26 bases in between. The CDR3 is 17 residues long. The CDR3: CASTAIRSGTYEDTQYF. CDR3 coding DNA: TGTGCCAGCACCGCCATCAGGAGCGGAACCTATGAGGATACGCAGTATTTT.

The gene calls are TRBV9 and TRBJ2-3, with 8 bases fitting TRBD2. The CDR3 covers 19 residues. From germline, CDR1 is SGDLS and CDR2 YYNGEE. J lost 1 base, V lost 0 bases, and 13 bases had no gene match. DNA for the CDR3: TGTGCCAGCAGCGTAGTGGTGGCTAGCGGGCCCCGGGGCACAGATACGCAGTATTTT. It codes for CASSVVVASGPRGTDTQYF.

This chain connects TRBV5-4 to TRBJ1-2; the D gene is possibly TRBD1 (6 bases). V lost 0 bases to trimming and J lost 6 bases, with 9 bases between them. This CDR3 region has 13 residues. Germline values: CDR1 SGHNT, CDR2 YYREEE (reference sequence). The CDR3 here is CASSLVPGDGYTF. DNA for the CDR3: TGTGCCAGCAGCTTGGTGCCAGGGGATGGCTACACCTTC.

The table lists this clone with a count of one. This chain connects TRBV7-9 to TRBJ2-4, with TRBD2 as a possible D gene (6 bases). Germline CDR1 and CDR2: SEHNR and FQNEAQ (reference sequence). Trimming stripped 4 bases from V and 0 bases from J, with 10 bases between. The CDR3 covers 15 residues. CDR3 nucleotides: TGTGCCAGCAGCTCAGGAGGGGTAGCCAAAAACATTCAGTACTTC. Its translation is CASSSGGVAKNIQYF.

V is TRBV14 and J is TRBJ1-1, with D unresolved. Trimming stripped 2 bases from V and 1 base from J, with 5 bases between. The germline gives CDR1 SGHDN, CDR2 FVKESK. This CDR3 is 13 amino acids long. CDR3 protein: CASSQLRNTEAFF. CDR3 DNA: TGTGCCAGCAGCCAACTCAGGAACACTGAAGCTTTCTTT.

The chain is built from TRBV7-9 and TRBJ2-1, with D maybe TRBD2 (6 bases). The V end lost 4 bases, the J end lost 12 bases, and 22 bases lay between the germline ends. CDR1 and CDR2 from the germline V gene are SEHNR and FQNEAQ (reference sequence). The CDR3 runs 15 residues. This chain's CDR3 is CASSSLWGVLGWQFF. The DNA of the CDR3 is TGTGCCAGCAGCTCCCTCTGGGGGGTTTTGGGTTGGCAGTTCTTC. Using reference TRBV7-9 and TRBJ2-1 for the parts outside the CDR3, the full variable domain is DTGVSQNPRHKITKRGQNVTFRCDPISEHNRLYWYRQTLGQGPEFLTYFQNEAQLEKSRLLSDRFSAERPKGSFSTLEIQRTEQGDSAMYLCASSSLWGVLGWQFFGPGTRLTVL.

This chain uses TRBV19 with TRBJ2-1; tentative D call: TRBD1 (5 bases). Trimming removed 3 bases at V and 6 bases at J, with 15 bases between. The CDR3 contains 15 residues. Germline CDR1 reads LNHDA; CDR2 reads SQIVND (reference sequence). The CDR3 nucleotides are TGTGCCAGTAGTATCAGGGCCTCAGTTCGCAATGAGCAGTTCTTC. Amino acid sequence: CASSIRASVRNEQFF.

V gene TRBV6-1 combines with J gene TRBJ2-3, with a tentative D call TRBD1 (5 bases). V was trimmed by 2 bases and J by 6 bases, leaving 12 bases between them. Germline CDR1 is MNHNS and CDR2 is SASEGT. The CDR3 is made up of 14 amino acids. CDR3 nucleotides: TGTGCCAGCAGTGAACTTACAGGTCGGGATACGCAGTATTTT. Protein product: CASSELTGRDTQYF.

The sample holds a few counts of this clone. The chain couples TRBV15 to TRBJ2-7; D gene ambiguous. The germline CDR1 and CDR2 sequences are LNHNV and YYDKDF (reference sequence). V was pared by 0 bases and J by 6 bases, with 12 bases between. This CDR3 has 14 amino acids. CDR3 nucleotide sequence: TGTGCCACCAGCAGAGATGTTTCTTTCGGCGAGCAGTACTTC. Encoded protein: CATSRDVSFGEQYF.